These 30 T cell receptor beta chains share one sample of origin, sequenced in a study of pediatric ulcerative colitis. Repertoires were generated with immunoSEQ multiplex PCR, while TCRdb's copy carries only in-frame clones and drops some. The repertoire consists of around 30,000 clones, with approximately 82% occurring once and the leading ten covering around 4.5%. Sequences were obtained from blood. Receptors originate from a boy between 10 and 17 years old with severe ulcerative colitis.

In regard to this clone: No DNA is shown, since the ends of the CDR3 on it are uncertain; the CDR3 is the one TCRdb lists. The rearrangement links TRBV27 to TRBJ2-6. From germline, CDR1 is MNHEY and CDR2 SMNVEV (reference sequence). Both ends counted, the CDR3 spans 18 residues. The CDR3 protein is CASSTSGSHKPGANVLTF.

This clone came up a few times. V and J are TRBV4-2 and TRBJ1-2; no definite D call. Trimming pared 1 base from V and 5 bases from J, leaving 11 bases between. This CDR3 is built from 14 residues. Germline CDR1 and CDR2: LGHNA and YNFKEQ. CDR3: CASSQAPIQYGYTF. The CDR3 DNA reads as TGTGCCAGCAGCCAAGCACCGATACAGTATGGCTACACCTTC.

In this sample, this clone turned up once. The genes are TRBV4-2 and TRBJ2-3, with 8 bases that match TRBD2. Germline lookup yields CDR1 LGHNA and CDR2 YNFKEQ. This CDR3 comprises 17 residues. Losses at the gene ends were 0 bases for V and 2 bases for J; bases not matched to a gene: 7. The CDR3 sequence: CASSQDEAGGFTDTQYF. In DNA form, the CDR3 reads TGTGCCAGCAGCCAAGACGAGGCGGGGGGCTTCACAGATACGCAGTATTTT.

The chain is built from TRBV7-8 and TRBJ2-4; the D is unclear. The CDR3 totals 15 residues. The germline gives CDR1 SGHVS, CDR2 FQNEAQ. The V end lost 5 bases, the J end lost 6 bases, and 17 bases lay between the germline ends. CDR3 sequence (DNA): TGTGCCAGCAGCCGGGCTTGGATGTTGTCAAACATTCAGTACTTC. Its protein is CASSRAWMLSNIQYF.

In this sample, this clone turned up a few times. CDR3 nucleotides: TGTGCCTGGAGTCCACTGACAGGGGGCAGGAGCTACACCTTC. Translating it yields CAWSPLTGGRSYTF. The chain joins TRBV30 to TRBJ1-2, with TRBD1 matching over 10 bases. After removal of 2 bases from V and 9 bases from J, the junction contained 9 bases not matched to a gene. The CDR3 has 14 residues. Germline loops: CDR1 GTSNPN, CDR2 SVGIG (reference sequence). Together with reference TRBV30 and TRBJ1-2, the CDR3 gives the full variable domain: SQTIHQWPATLVQPVGSPLSLECTVEGTSNPNLYWYRQAAGRGLQLLFYSVGIGQISSEVPQNLSASRPQDRQFILSSKKLLLSDSGFYLCAWSPLTGGRSYTFGSGTRLTVV.

The J gene is TRBJ1-2, the V gene TRBV19; TRBD1 aligns across 7 bases. Germline V lookup: CDR1 LNHDA, CDR2 SQIVND (reference sequence). This CDR3 region has 14 residues. The ends lost 8 bases at V and 1 base at J; junction bases unmatched: 7. CDR3 nucleotides: TGTGCCAGTGAAACAGGGGTGGGTAACTATGGCTACACCTTC. This translates into CASETGVGNYGYTF.

The chain employs TRBV6-5 and TRBJ1-6, with D possibly matching TRBD1 (6 bases). In germline, CDR1 is MNHEY, CDR2 SVGAGI. Trimming removed 7 bases from V and 9 bases from J, with 16 bases in between. The CDR3 consists of 14 residues. This chain's CDR3 is CASTEGGLGSPLHF. CDR3 nucleotide sequence: TGTGCCAGCACGGAGGGGGGGTTGGGTTCACCCCTCCACTTT.

CDR3 bases: TGTGCCAGCGGGGAGGGATACGAGCAGTACTTC. It translates to CASGEGYEQYF. The J gene is TRBJ2-7, the V gene TRBV6-5, with 7 bases fitting TRBD2. CDR3 size: 11 residues. Germline V lookup: CDR1 MNHEY, CDR2 SVGAGI. Trimming at V came to 8 bases and at J to 4 bases, leaving 2 bases not matched to a gene.

The chain uses TRBV2 and TRBJ1-5; TRBD1 might be the D (6 bases). This CDR3 region has 17 residues. Trimming removed 5 bases at V and 6 bases at J, with 23 bases between. Germline V gene sequence: CDR1 SNHLY, CDR2 FYNNEI. The CDR3 is CASSLYAGQLVRQPQHF. For the CDR3, the DNA is TGTGCCAGCAGTCTGTATGCCGGACAGCTGGTTCGTCAGCCCCAGCATTTT.

This clone turned up a few times. The chain couples TRBV6-5 to TRBJ1-6; D ambiguous. Germline CDR1 and CDR2: MNHEY and SVGAGI. The V end lost 6 bases, the J end lost 6 bases, and 12 bases lay between the germline ends. The CDR3 is 14 amino acids. CDR3 region: CASSPRTGNSPLHF. The CDR3 DNA reads as TGTGCCAGCAGCCCCCGGACTGGTAATTCACCCCTCCACTTT.

This chain connects TRBV10-1 to TRBJ2-2; D is tentatively TRBD1 or TRBD2 (5 bases each). Per the germline V gene, CDR1 is WNHNN and CDR2 is SYGVQD (reference sequence). The V end lost 0 bases, the J end lost 12 bases, and 11 bases lay between the germline ends. The CDR3 has 13 amino acids. CDR3 in amino acids: CASSESAEGKLFF. In DNA, the CDR3 is TGCGCCAGCAGTGAGTCTGCAGAGGGGAAGCTGTTTTTT.

The chain carries TRBV2 and TRBJ2-5, with 7 bases lining up with TRBD2. This CDR3 has 13 residues. V shed 7 bases and J 5 bases; nucleotides not matched to a gene: 7. Per the germline V gene, CDR1 is SNHLY and CDR2 is FYNNEI. The CDR3 region has the DNA TGTGCCAGCACCGGACTAGAGGGGGAGACCCAGTACTTC. Residues: CASTGLEGETQYF.

J is TRBJ1-2 and V is TRBV30; 7 nucleotides align to TRBD1. Germline lookup yields CDR1 GTSNPN and CDR2 SVGIG (reference sequence). J was trimmed by 1 base and V by 5 bases; bases with no gene match: 1. The CDR3 totals 12 residues. The DNA of the CDR3 is TGTGCCTGGCAGGGGGTTAACTATGGCTACACCTTC. Amino acid sequence: CAWQGVNYGYTF.

In its sample, this clone was seen a few times. The chain recombines TRBV4-1 with TRBJ1-6; 8 bases map to TRBD1. Germline V gene data show CDR1 as MGHRA and CDR2 as YSYEKL. This CDR3 region has 17 residues. V lost 0 bases to trimming and J lost 8 bases; unmatched junction nucleotides: 9. The CDR3 coding sequence is TGCGCCAGCAGCCAAGATGTACCCGGGACAGGCCATTCACCCCTCCACTTT. Protein sequence: CASSQDVPGTGHSPLHF.

CDR3 DNA: TGTGCCAGTATCTCGGGGGTGAGAAACACCATATATTTT. This sequence encodes CASISGVRNTIYF. The chain recombines TRBV19 with TRBJ1-3; D may be TRBD1 (5 bases). Germline CDR1 and CDR2: LNHDA and SQIVND (reference sequence). V lost 7 bases and J lost 5, with 12 bases in between. There are 13 residues in the CDR3. The whole variable domain, filled in from reference TRBV19 and TRBJ1-3, reads DGGITQSPKYLFRKEGQNVTLSCEQNLNHDAMYWYRQDPGQGLRLIYYSQIVNDFQKGDIAEGYSVSREKKESFPLTVTSAQKNPTAFYLCASISGVRNTIYFGEGSWLTVV.

The genes are TRBV2 and TRBJ2-3; TRBD2 matches at 7 bases. After removal of 5 bases from V and 2 bases from J, the junction contained 16 bases not matched to a gene. The length of the CDR3 is 18 residues. CDR1 SNHLY and CDR2 FYNNEI come from the germline V gene. CDR3 region: CASSPTWGLNRNTDTQYF. As DNA, the CDR3 is TGTGCCAGCAGTCCAACCTGGGGACTAAACCGGAACACAGATACGCAGTATTTT. Variable domain in full (rest from reference TRBV2 and TRBJ2-3): EPEVTQTPSHQVTQMGQEVILRCVPISNHLYFYWYRQILGQKVEFLVSFYNNEISEKSEIFDDQFSVERPDGSNFTLKIRSTKLEDSAMYFCASSPTWGLNRNTDTQYFGPGTRLTVL.

This rearrangement joins TRBV5-6 to TRBJ1-2; D remains ambiguous. Per germline, CDR1 SGHDT and CDR2 YYEEEE. The CDR3 sequence is 12 residues long. Trimming took off 1 base at V and 6 bases at J, with 7 bases between the two ends. The CDR3 bases are TGTGCCAGCAGCTTGACAGACAATGGCTACACCTTC. Encoded protein: CASSLTDNGYTF.

The V call is TRBV30, the J call TRBJ2-1; TRBD2 agrees at 8 bases. The CDR3 totals 14 residues. With 6 bases clipped from V and 8 bases from J, the junction kept 12 bases outside the gene matches. Germline V gene data show CDR1 as GTSNPN and CDR2 as SVGIG (reference sequence). The CDR3 DNA follows: TGTGCCTGCAGCCGGGGACTAGACTCGTATGAGCAGTTCTTC. This translates into CACSRGLDSYEQFF.

The chain is built from TRBV5-6 and TRBJ1-4, with no clear D. The CDR3 runs to 13 residues. Germline CDR1 reads SGHDT; CDR2 reads YYEEEE. Trimming took 1 base from V and 12 from J, leaving 13 bases between them. The CDR3 sequence is CASSLYPMEELFF. The CDR3 DNA is TGTGCCAGCAGCTTGTACCCCATGGAGGAACTGTTTTTT.

This clone was counted a few times. The V and J genes are TRBV9 and TRBJ1-6; D remains ambiguous. Per germline, CDR1 SGDLS and CDR2 YYNGEE. Between the trimmed V and J ends, which lost 4 bases and 10 bases, there was a span of 9 bases. The CDR3 covers 12 residues. CDR3 region: CASSPRESPLHF. The CDR3 DNA sequence: TGTGCCAGCAGCCCTAGGGAGTCACCCCTCCACTTT. The variable domain in full, completed from reference TRBV9 and TRBJ1-6, reads DSGVTQTPKHLITATGQRVTLRCSPRSGDLSVYWYQQSLDQGLQFLIQYYNGEERAKGNILERFSAQQFPDLHSELNLSSLELGDSALYFCASSPRESPLHFGNGTRLTVT.

The chain links TRBV4-1 to TRBJ2-1, with D hard to call. In germline, CDR1 is MGHRA, CDR2 YSYEKL. The CDR3 is made up of 14 amino acids. V lost 0 bases, J lost 13 bases, and 16 bases lay in between. Here the CDR3 reads CASSQERQAASQFF. The CDR3 nucleotides read TGCGCCAGCAGCCAAGAGAGGCAGGCAGCCTCCCAGTTCTTC.

The rearrangement uses TRBV5-5 and TRBJ2-5; TRBD2 might be the D (6 bases). The closer fit of TRBJ2-7 to the DNA end suggests the J call may be wrong. CDR3 length: 15 residues. Germline V gene data show CDR1 as SGHKS and CDR2 as YYEKEE (reference sequence). CDR3 in amino acids: CASSLDGTAGYEQYF. CDR3 nucleotide sequence: TGTGCCAGCAGCTTGGATGGGACTGCCGGCTACGAGCAGTACTTC.

This chain links TRBV7-9 with TRBJ1-1, with D perhaps TRBD1 (5 bases). V lost 5 bases and J lost 0, with 13 bases in between. The CDR3 consists of 15 residues. The V gene's germline CDR1 is SEHNR and CDR2 FQNEAQ (reference sequence). The CDR3 region is CASSPAGTLNTEAFF. The CDR3 DNA reads as TGTGCCAGCAGCCCCGCAGGGACCCTGAACACTGAAGCTTTCTTT.

This chain joins TRBV27 and TRBJ2-1; 7 nucleotides line up with TRBD1. The CDR3 extends over 15 amino acids. The ends lost 5 bases at V and 3 bases at J; junction bases unmatched: 7. Germline V gene sequence: CDR1 MNHEY, CDR2 SMNVEV (reference sequence). CDR3 sequence: CASSPYRGLYNEQFF. In DNA, the CDR3 is TGTGCCAGCAGTCCGTACAGGGGCCTCTACAATGAGCAGTTCTTC.

The rearrangement joins TRBV21-1 to TRBJ2-1; the table calls TRBD2, which could not be checked here. TRBV21-1 is recorded as a pseudogene. The CDR3 loop spans 20 amino acids. The CDR3 DNA reads as TGTGCCAGCAGCCCTTGGTCGACGGGCGGGGGGGCCAAATCCTACAATGAGCAGTTCTTC. Translated: CASSPWSTGGGAKSYNEQFF.

This clone occurred once. The genes are TRBV9 and TRBJ2-3; D possibly corresponds to TRBD1 (6 bases). V lost 3 bases and J 2 bases, leaving 13 bases between the germline ends. Per germline, CDR1 SGDLS and CDR2 YYNGEE. This CDR3 is built from 15 residues. The CDR3 here is CASSGGRTYTDTQYF. As DNA, the CDR3 is TGTGCCAGCAGCGGGGGGCGTACTTACACAGATACGCAGTATTTT.

The DNA of the CDR3 is TGTGCCAGCAGCTACCAACAGGTCTCCTATGGCTACACCTTC. Translated: CASSYQQVSYGYTF. The chain is built from TRBV11-2 and TRBJ1-2, with D possibly matching TRBD1 (5 bases). Germline V gene lookup returns CDR1 SGHAT and CDR2 FQNNGV. The CDR3 has 14 amino acids. The V and J ends lost 4 bases and 4 bases respectively, with 13 bases between them.

J is TRBJ1-5 and V is TRBV4-1, with D unresolved. Germline CDR1 reads MGHRA; CDR2 reads YSYEKL. V lost 5 bases and J lost 0, with 5 bases in between. The CDR3 runs 13 residues. The CDR3, as DNA: TGCGCCAGCAGCTTGGTTAGCAATCAGCCCCAGCATTTT. Translating gives CASSLVSNQPQHF.

This chain connects TRBV6-6 to TRBJ1-1; maybe TRBD1 (6 bases). The CDR3 runs 13 residues. V was clipped by 7 bases and J by 0 bases, with 9 bases between them. Germline values: CDR1 MNHNY, CDR2 SVGAGI (reference sequence). CDR3 region: CASNQGLNTEAFF. CDR3 in DNA: TGTGCCAGCAATCAGGGGCTGAACACTGAAGCTTTCTTT.

This clone was seen more than once but under ten times. The chain is built from TRBV6-5 and TRBJ2-7; 9 nucleotides line up with TRBD1. In germline, CDR1 is MNHEY, CDR2 SVGAGI. The CDR3 covers 15 residues. V shed 3 bases and J 1 base; nucleotides not matched to a gene: 4. The DNA for the CDR3 is TGTGCCAGCAGTTATCGGGACAGGGCTTCCTACGAGCAGTACTTC. It is translated as CASSYRDRASYEQYF.